This TCR beta chain was found in a study of cytomegalovirus exposure and HLA in healthy donors. Study-wide findings and caveats: Researchers counted some 150 TCR beta chains as cytomegalovirus-associated. Within an earlier analysis, most TCR beta V segments proved productive either about 90% or about 30% of the time.

At sampling all donors were nominally healthy, likely with unrecorded immune exposures. About this clone itself: Its antigen is unidentified.

The PCR employed 60 Vbeta primers together with 13 Jbeta primers. Clones were sequenced by immunoSEQ multiplex PCR, and TCRdb holds only the in-frame ones, with some missing. The table records about 140,000 clones, about three quarters of them present only once. The receptor's source is a man aged 45 to 65 in good health and CMV-seropositive. What was sequenced was PBMCs.

CDR3 sequence (DNA): TGTGCCAGCTCACCACGGGGCGGGAGCTCCTACGAGCAGTACTTC. Translating it yields CASSPRGGSSYEQYF. The chain links TRBV18 to TRBJ2-7, with 7 bases that match TRBD2. CDR1 is KGHSH, CDR2 LQKENI, per germline. The CDR3 is made up of 15 amino acids. V trimming: 1 base; J trimming: 0 bases; junction bases outside the gene matches: 3.